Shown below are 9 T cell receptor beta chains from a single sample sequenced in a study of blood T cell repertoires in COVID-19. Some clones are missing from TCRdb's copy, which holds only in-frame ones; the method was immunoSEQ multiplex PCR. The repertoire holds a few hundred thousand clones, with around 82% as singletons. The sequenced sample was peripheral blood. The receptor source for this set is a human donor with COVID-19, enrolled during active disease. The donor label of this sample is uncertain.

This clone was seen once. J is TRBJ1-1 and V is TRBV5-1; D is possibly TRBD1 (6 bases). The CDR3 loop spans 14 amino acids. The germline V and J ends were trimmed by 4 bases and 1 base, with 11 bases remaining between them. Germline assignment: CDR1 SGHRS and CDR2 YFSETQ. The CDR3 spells CASSLLQGNTEAFF. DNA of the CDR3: TGCGCCAGCAGCCTACTACAGGGGAACACTGAAGCTTTCTTT.

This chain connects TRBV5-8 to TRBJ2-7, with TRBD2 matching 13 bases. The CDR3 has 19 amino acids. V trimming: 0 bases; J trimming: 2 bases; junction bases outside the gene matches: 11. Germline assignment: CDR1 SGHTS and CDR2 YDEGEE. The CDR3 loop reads CASSLAFGLAGVNTYEQYF. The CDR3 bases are TGTGCCAGCAGCTTGGCTTTCGGACTAGCGGGAGTGAATACCTACGAGCAGTACTTC.

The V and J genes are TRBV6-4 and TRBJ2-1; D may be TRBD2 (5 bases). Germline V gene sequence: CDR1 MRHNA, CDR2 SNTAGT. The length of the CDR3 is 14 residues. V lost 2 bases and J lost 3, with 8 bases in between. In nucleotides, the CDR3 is TGTGCCAGCAGTGACATGGCGGGCTACAATGAGCAGTTCTTC. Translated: CASSDMAGYNEQFF.

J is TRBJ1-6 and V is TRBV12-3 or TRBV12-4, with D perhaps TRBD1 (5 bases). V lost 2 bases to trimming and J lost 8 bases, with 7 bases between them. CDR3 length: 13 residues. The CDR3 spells CASSLQGDSPLHF. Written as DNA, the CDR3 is TGTGCCAGCAGTTTACAGGGTGATTCACCCCTCCACTTT.

The CDR3 spells CASSEGQRETQYF. For the CDR3, the DNA is TGTGCCAGCAGCGAGGGTCAGCGGGAGACCCAGTACTTC. This chain connects TRBV7-8 to TRBJ2-5; TRBD2 is a possible D gene (5 bases). The germline gives CDR1 SGHVS, CDR2 FQNEAQ. V was cut by 5 bases and J by 5 bases, with 12 bases left in between. The CDR3 has 13 residues.

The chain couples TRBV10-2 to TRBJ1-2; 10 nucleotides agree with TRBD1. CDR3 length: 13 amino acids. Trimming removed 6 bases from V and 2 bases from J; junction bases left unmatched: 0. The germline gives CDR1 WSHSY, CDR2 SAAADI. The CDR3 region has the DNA TGCGCCAGCAGGGACAGGGGGAACTATGGCTACACCTTC. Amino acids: CASRDRGNYGYTF.

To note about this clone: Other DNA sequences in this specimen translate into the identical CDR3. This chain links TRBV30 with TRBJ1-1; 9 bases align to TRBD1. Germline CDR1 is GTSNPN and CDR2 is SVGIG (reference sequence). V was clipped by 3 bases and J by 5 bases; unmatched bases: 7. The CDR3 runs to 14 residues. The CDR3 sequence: CAWSVGQGSTEAFF. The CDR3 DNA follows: TGTGCCTGGAGCGTAGGACAGGGGAGTACTGAAGCTTTCTTT.

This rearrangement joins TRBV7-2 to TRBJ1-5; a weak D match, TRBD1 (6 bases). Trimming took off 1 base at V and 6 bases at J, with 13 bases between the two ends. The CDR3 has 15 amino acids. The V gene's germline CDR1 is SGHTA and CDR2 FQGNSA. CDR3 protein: CASSLEAGVGQPQHF. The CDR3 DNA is TGTGCCAGCAGCTTAGAGGCAGGGGTCGGTCAGCCCCAGCATTTT. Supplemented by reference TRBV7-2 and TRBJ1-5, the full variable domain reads GAGVSQSPSNKVTEKGKDVELRCDPISGHTALYWYRQSLGQGLEFLIYFQGNSAPDKSGLPSDRFSAERTGGSVSTLTIQRTQQEDSAVYLCASSLEAGVGQPQHFGDGTRLSIL.

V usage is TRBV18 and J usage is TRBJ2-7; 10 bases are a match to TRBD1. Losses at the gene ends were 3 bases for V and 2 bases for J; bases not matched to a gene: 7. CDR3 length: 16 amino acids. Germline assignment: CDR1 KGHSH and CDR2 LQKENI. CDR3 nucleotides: TGTGCCAGCTCACCTTGGGACAGGGGATCACCCTACGAGCAGTACTTC. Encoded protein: CASSPWDRGSPYEQYF.